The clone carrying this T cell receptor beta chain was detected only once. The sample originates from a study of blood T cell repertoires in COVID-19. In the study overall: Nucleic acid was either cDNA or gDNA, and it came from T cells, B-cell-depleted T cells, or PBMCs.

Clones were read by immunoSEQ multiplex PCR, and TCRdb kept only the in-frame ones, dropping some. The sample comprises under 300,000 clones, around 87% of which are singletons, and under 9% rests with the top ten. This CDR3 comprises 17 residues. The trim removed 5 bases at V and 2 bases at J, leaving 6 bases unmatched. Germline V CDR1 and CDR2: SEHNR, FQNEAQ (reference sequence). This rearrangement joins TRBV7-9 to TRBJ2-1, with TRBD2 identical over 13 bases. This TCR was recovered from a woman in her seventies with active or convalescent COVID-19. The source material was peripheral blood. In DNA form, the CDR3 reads TGTGCCAGCAGCGGTCCCGGGACTAGCGGGGCCTACAATGAGCAGTTCTTC. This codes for CASSGPGTSGAYNEQFF.